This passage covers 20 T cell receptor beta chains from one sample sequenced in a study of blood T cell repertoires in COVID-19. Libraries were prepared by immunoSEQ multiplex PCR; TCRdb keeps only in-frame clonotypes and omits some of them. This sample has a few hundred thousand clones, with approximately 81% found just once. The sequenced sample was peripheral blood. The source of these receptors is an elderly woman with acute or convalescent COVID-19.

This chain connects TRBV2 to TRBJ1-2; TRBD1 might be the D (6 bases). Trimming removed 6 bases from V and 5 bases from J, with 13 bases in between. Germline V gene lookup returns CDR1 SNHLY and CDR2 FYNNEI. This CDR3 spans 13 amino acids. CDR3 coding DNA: TGTGCCAGCAGAGACGGGGGGCGTTATGGCTACACCTTC. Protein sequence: CASRDGGRYGYTF.

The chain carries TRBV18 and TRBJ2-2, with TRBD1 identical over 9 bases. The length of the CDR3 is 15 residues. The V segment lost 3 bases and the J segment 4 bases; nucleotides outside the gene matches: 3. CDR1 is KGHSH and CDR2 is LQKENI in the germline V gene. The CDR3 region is CASSPGQGGTGELFF. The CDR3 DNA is TGTGCCAGCTCACCGGGACAGGGAGGCACCGGGGAGCTGTTTTTT.

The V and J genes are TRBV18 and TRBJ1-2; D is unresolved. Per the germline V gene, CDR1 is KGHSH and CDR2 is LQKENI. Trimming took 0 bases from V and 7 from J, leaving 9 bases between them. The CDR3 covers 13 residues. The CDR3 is CASSPPSTIGYTF. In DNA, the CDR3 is TGTGCCAGCTCACCACCTTCCACTATTGGCTACACCTTC. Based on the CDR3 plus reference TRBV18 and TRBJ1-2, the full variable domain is NAGVMQNPRHLVRRRGQEARLRCSPMKGHSHVYWYRQLPEEGLKFMVYLQKENIIDESGMPKERFSAEFPKEGPSILRIQQVVRGDSAAYFCASSPPSTIGYTFGSGTRLTVV.

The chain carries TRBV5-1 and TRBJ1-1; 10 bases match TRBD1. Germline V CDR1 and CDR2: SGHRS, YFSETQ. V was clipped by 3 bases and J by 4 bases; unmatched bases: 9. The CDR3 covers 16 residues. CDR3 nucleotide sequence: TGCGCCAGCAGCTACACGACAGGGGGCGCGGGCACTGAAGCTTTCTTT. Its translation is CASSYTTGGAGTEAFF.

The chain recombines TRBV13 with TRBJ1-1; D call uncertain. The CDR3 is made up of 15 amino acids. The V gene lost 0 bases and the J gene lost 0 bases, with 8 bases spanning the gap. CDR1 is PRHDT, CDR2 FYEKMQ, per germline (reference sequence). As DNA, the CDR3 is TGTGCCAGCAGCTTAGGCGGCGGCCTGAACACTGAAGCTTTCTTT. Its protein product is CASSLGGGLNTEAFF. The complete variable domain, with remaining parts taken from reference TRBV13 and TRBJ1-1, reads AAGVIQSPRHLIKEKRETATLKCYPIPRHDTVYWYQQGPGQDPQFLISFYEKMQSDKGSIPDRFSAQQFSDYHSELNMSSLELGDSALYFCASSLGGGLNTEAFFGQGTRLTVV.

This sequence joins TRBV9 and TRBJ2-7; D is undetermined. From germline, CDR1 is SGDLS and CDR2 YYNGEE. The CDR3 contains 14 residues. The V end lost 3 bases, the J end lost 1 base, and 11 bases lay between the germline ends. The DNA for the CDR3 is TGTGCCAGCAGCGCTGACATTAGTTCCTACGAGCAGTACTTC. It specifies CASSADISSYEQYF.

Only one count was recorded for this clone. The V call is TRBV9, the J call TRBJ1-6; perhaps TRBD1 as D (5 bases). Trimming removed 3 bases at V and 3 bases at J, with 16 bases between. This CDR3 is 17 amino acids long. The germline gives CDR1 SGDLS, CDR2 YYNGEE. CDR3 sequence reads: CASSGGTVGYYNSPLHF. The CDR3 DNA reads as TGTGCCAGCAGCGGCGGGACGGTAGGATACTATAATTCACCCCTCCACTTT.

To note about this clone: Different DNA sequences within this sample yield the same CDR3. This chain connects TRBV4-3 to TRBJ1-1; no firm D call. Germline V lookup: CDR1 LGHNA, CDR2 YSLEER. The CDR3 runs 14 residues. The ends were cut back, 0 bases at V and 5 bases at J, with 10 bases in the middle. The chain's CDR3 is CASSQDRGSTEAFF. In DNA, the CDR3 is TGCGCCAGCAGCCAAGATCGCGGGTCGACTGAAGCTTTCTTT.

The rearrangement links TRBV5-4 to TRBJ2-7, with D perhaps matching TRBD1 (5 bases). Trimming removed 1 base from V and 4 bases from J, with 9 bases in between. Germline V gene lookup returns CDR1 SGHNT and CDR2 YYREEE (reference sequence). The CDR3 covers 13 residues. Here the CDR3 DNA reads TGTGCCAGCAGCTTGCAGGGCCCGTACGAGCAGTACTTC. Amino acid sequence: CASSLQGPYEQYF.

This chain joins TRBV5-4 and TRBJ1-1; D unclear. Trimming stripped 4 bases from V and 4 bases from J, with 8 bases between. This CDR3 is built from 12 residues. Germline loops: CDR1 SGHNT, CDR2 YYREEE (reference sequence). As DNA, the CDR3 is TGTGCCAGCAGCCTGCGGGGCACTGAAGCTTTCTTT. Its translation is CASSLRGTEAFF.

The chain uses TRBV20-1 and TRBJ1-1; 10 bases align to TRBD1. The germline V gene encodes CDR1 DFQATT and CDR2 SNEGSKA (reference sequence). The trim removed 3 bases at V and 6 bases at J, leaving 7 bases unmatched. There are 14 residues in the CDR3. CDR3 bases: TGCAGTGCTAGTCCGGGACAGGGGTTGGCTGAAGCTTTCTTT. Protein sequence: CSASPGQGLAEAFF.

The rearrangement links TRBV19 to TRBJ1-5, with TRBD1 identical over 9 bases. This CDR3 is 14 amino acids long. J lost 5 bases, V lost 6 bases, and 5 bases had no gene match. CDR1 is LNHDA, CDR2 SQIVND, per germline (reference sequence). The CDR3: CASSSTGGDQPQHF. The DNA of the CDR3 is TGTGCCAGTAGCTCGACAGGGGGGGATCAGCCCCAGCATTTT.

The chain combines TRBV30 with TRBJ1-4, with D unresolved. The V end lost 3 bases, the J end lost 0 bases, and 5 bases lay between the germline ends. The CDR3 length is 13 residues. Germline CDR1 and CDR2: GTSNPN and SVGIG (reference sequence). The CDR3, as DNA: TGTGCCTGGAGACAGTCAACTAATGAAAAACTGTTTTTT. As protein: CAWRQSTNEKLFF.

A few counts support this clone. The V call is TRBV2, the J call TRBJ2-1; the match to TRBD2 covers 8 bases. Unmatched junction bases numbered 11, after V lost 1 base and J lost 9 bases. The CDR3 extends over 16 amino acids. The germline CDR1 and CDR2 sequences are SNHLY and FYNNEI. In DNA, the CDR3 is TGTGCCAGCAGTGAAGGCGTACTAGCGGAGAGGGGTGAGCAGTTCTTC. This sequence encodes CASSEGVLAERGEQFF.

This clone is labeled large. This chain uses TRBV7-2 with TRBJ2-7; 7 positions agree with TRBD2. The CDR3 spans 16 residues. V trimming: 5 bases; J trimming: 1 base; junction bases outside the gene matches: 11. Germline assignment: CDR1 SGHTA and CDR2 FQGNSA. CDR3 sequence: CASSLGFGEGSYEQYF. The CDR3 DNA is TGTGCCAGCAGCCTCGGGTTCGGGGAGGGTTCCTACGAGCAGTACTTC.

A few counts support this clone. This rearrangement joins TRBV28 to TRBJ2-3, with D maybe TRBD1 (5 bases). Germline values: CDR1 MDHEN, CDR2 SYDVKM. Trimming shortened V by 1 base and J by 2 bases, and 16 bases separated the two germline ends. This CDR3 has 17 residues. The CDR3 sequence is CASSLSQGLTFTDTQYF. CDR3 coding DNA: TGTGCCAGCAGTTTATCGCAGGGCCTTACATTCACAGATACGCAGTATTTT.

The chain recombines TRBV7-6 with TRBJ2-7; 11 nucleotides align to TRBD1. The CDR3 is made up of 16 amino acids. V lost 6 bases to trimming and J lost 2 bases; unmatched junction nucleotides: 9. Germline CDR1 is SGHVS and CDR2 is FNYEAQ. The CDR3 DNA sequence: TGTGCCAGCAGTCCTCGGCCGGGACAGGGGGCCTACGAGCAGTACTTC. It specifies CASSPRPGQGAYEQYF.

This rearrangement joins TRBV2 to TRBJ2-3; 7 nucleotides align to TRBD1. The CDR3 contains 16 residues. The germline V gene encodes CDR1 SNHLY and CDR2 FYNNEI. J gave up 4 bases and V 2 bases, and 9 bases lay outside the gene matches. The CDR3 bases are TGTGCCAGCAGTGAATATGGGACAGAGGGGCCAGATACGCAGTATTTT. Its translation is CASSEYGTEGPDTQYF. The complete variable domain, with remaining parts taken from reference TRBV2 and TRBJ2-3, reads EPEVTQTPSHQVTQMGQEVILRCVPISNHLYFYWYRQILGQKVEFLVSFYNNEISEKSEIFDDQFSVERPDGSNFTLKIRSTKLEDSAMYFCASSEYGTEGPDTQYFGPGTRLTVL.

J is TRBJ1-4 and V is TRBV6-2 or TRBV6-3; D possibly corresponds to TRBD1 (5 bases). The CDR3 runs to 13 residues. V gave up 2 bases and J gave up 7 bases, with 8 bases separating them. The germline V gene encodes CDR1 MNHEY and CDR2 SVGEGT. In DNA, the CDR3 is TGTGCCAGCAGTTACGGGACTGGTGAAAAACTGTTTTTT. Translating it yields CASSYGTGEKLFF.

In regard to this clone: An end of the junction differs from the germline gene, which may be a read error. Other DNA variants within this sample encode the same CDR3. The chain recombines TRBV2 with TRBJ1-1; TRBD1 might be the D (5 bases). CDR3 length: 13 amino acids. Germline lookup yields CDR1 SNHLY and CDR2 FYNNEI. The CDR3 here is CASREDRNTEAFF. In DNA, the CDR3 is TGTGCCAGCAGGGAAGACAGGAACACTGAAGCTTTCTTT.